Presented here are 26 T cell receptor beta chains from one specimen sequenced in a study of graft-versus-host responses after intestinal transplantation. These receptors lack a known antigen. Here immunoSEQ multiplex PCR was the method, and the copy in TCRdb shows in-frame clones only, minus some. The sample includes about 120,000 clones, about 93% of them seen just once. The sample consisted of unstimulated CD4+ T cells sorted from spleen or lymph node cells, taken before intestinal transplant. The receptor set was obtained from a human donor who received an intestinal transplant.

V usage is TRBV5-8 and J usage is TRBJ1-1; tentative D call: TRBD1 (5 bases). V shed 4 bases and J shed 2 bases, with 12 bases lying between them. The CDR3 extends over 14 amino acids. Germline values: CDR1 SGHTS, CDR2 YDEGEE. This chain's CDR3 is CASSTGRSNTEAFF. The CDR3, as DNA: TGTGCCAGCAGCACGGGACGGAGTAACACTGAAGCTTTCTTT.

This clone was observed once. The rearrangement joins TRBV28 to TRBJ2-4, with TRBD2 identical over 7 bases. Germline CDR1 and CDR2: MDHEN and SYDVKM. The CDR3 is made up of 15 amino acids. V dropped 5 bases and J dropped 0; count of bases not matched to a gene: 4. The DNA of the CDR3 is TGTGCCAGCAGTCCCGGACTAGAAGCCAAAAACATTCAGTACTTC. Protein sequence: CASSPGLEAKNIQYF.

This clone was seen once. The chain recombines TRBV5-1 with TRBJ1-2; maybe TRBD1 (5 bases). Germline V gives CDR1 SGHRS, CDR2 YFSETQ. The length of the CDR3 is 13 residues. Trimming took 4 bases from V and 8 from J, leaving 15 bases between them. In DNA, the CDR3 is TGCGCCAGCAGCCTTGGGACCTGGGGAGGCTACACCTTC. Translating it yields CASSLGTWGGYTF.

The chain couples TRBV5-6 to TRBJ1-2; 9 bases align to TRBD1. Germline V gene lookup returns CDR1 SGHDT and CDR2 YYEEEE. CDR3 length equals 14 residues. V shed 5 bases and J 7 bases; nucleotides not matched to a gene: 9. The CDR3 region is CASSTTGGVSGYTF. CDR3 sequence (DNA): TGTGCCAGCAGTACCACAGGGGGCGTAAGTGGCTACACCTTC.

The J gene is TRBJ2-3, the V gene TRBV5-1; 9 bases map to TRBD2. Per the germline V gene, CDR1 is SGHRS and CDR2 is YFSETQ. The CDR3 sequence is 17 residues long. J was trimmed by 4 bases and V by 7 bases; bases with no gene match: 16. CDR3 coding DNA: TGCGCCAGCGCGGGGTTAGCGGGAGTTGCGAGCGCAGATACGCAGTATTTT. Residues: CASAGLAGVASADTQYF.

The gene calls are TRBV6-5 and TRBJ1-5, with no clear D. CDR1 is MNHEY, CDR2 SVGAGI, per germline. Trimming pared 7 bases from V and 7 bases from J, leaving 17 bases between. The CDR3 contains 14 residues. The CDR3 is CASNPEDRRQPQHF. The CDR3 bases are TGTGCCAGCAACCCCGAGGACCGGCGACAGCCCCAGCATTTT.

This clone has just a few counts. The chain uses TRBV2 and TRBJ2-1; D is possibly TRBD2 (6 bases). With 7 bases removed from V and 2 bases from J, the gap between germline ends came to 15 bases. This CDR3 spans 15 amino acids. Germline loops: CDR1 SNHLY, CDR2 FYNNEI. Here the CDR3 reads CASTRSGLAYNEQFF. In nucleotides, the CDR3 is TGTGCCAGCACCAGGAGCGGGCTAGCCTACAATGAGCAGTTCTTC.

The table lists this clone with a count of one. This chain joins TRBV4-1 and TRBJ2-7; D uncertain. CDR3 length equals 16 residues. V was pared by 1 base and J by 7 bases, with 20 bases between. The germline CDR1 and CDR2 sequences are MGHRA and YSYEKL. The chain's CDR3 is CASSQVRSTGLGEQYF. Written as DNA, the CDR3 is TGCGCCAGCAGCCAAGTGAGGTCTACGGGTCTAGGTGAGCAGTACTTC.

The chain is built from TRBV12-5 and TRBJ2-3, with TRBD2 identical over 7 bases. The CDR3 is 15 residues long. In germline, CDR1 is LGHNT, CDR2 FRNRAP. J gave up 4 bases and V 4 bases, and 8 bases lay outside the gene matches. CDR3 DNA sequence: TGTGCTAGTGGTTGGGGCGGGAGTCGCGCAGATACGCAGTATTTT. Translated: CASGWGGSRADTQYF. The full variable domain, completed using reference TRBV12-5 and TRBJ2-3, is DARVTQTPRHKVTEMGQEVTMRCQPILGHNTVFWYRQTMMQGLELLAYFRNRAPLDDSGMPKDRFSAEMPDATLATLKIQPSEPRDSAVYFCASGWGGSRADTQYFGPGTRLTVL.

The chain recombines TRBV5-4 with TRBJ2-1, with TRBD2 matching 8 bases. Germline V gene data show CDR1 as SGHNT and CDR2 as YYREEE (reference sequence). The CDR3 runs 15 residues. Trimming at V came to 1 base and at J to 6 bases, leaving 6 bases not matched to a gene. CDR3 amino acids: CASSLPGLGTNEQFF. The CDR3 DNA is TGTGCCAGCAGCTTGCCGGGACTAGGTACCAATGAGCAGTTCTTC.

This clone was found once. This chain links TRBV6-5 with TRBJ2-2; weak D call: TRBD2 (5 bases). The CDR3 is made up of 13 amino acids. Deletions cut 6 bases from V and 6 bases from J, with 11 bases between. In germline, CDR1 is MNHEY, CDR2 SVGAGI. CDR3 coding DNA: TGTGCCAGCAGCTCGGGAAGACCCGGGGAGCTGTTTTTT. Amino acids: CASSSGRPGELFF.

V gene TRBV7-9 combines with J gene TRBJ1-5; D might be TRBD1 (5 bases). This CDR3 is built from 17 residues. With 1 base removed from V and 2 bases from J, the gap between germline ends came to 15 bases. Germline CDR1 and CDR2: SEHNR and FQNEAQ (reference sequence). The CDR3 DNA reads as TGTGCCAGCAGCTTAGGAGTCGGGGACCTTGGCAATCAGCCCCAGCATTTT. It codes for CASSLGVGDLGNQPQHF.

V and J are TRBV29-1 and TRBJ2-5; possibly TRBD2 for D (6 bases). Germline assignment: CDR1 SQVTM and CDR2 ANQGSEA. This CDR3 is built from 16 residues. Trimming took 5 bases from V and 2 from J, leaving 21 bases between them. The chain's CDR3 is CSVQIGLFTGQETQYF. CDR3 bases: TGCAGCGTTCAAATTGGACTATTCACGGGGCAAGAGACCCAGTACTTC. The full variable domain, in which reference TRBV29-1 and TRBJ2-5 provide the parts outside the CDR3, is SAVISQKPSRDICQRGTSLTIQCQVDSQVTMMFWYRQQPGQSLTLIATANQGSEATYESGFVIDKFPISRPNLTFSTLTVSNMSPEDSSIYLCSVQIGLFTGQETQYFGPGTRLLVL.

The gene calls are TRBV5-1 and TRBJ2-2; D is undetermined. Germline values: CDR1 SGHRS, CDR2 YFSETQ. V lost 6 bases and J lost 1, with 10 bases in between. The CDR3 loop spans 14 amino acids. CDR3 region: CASKSPGNTGELFF. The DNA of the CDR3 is TGCGCCAGCAAATCCCCGGGGAACACCGGGGAGCTGTTTTTT.

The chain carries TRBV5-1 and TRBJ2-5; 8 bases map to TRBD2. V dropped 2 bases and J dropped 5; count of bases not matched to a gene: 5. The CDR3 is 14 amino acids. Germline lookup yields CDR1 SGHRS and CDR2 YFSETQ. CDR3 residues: CASSFGREGETQYF. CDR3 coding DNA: TGCGCCAGCAGCTTTGGTCGGGAGGGCGAGACCCAGTACTTC.

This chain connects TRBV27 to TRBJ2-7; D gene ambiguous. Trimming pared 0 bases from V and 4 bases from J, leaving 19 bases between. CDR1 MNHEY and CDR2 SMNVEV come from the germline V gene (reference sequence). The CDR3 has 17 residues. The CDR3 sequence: CASSLSRGDNWFYEQYF. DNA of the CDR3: TGTGCCAGCAGTTTATCTCGTGGTGACAATTGGTTTTACGAGCAGTACTTC.

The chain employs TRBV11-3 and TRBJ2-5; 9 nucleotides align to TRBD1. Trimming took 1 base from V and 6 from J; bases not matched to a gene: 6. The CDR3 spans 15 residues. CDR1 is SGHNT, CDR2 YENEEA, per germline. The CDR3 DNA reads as TGTGCCAGCAGCTTAGCCGCGGGACAGGGCCAGACCCAGTACTTC. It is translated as CASSLAAGQGQTQYF.

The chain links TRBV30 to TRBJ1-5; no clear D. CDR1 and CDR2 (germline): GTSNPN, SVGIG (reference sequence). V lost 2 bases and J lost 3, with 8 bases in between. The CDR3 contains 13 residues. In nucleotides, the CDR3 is TGTGCCTGGAGTCACCCCCCCAATCAGCCCCAGCATTTT. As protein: CAWSHPPNQPQHF.

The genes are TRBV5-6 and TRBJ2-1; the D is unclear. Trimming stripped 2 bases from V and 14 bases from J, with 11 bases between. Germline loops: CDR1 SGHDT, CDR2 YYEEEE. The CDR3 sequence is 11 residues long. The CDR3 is CASSFLGTEFF. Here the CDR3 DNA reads TGTGCCAGCAGCTTTCTGGGAACGGAGTTCTTC.

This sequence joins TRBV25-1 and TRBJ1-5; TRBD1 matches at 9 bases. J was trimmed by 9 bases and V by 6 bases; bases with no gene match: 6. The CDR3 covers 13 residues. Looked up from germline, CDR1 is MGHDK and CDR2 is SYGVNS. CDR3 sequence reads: CASSRGQGGPQHF. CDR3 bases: TGTGCCAGCAGCCGGGGACAGGGCGGGCCCCAGCATTTT.

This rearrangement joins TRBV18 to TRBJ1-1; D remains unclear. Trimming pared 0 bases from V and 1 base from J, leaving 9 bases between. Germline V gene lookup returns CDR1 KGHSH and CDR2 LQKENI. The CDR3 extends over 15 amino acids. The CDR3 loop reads CASSPPAGGNTEAFF. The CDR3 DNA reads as TGTGCCAGCTCACCACCGGCGGGAGGGAACACTGAAGCTTTCTTT.

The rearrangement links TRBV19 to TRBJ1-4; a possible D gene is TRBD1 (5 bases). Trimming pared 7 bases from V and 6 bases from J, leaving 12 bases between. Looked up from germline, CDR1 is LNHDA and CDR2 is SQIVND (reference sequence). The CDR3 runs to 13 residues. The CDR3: CASTEGAYEKLFF. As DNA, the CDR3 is TGTGCCAGTACCGAAGGGGCGTATGAAAAACTGTTTTTT.

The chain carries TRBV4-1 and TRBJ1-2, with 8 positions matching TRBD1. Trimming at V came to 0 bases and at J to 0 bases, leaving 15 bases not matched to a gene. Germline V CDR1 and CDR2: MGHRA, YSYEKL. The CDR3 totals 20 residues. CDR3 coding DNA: TGCGCCAGCAGCCAAGAAACCCCGGGACAGGTGGGGGACACTAACTATGGCTACACCTTC. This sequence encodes CASSQETPGQVGDTNYGYTF.

The CDR3 sequence: CASSLLGASGANVLTF. The CDR3 DNA sequence: TGTGCCAGTAGTCTCCTTGGGGCTTCAGGGGCCAACGTCCTGACTTTC. The chain joins TRBV19 to TRBJ2-6, with D maybe TRBD1 (5 bases). The CDR3 runs 16 residues. V was shortened by 5 bases and J by 4 bases, with 15 bases between the two germline ends. Per germline, CDR1 LNHDA and CDR2 SQIVND (reference sequence).

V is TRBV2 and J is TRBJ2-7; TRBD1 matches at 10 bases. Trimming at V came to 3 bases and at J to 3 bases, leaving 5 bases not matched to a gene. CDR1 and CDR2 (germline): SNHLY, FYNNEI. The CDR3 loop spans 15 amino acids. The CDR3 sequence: CASSDRTGGDYEQYF. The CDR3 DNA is TGTGCCAGCAGTGATCGGACAGGGGGGGACTACGAGCAGTACTTC.

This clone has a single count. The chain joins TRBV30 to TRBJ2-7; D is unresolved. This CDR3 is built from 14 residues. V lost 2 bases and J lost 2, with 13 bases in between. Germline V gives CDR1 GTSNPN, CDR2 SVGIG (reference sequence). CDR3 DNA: TGTGCCTGGAGTCTGGGTCAGTGGGCCTACGAGCAGTACTTC. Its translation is CAWSLGQWAYEQYF.